This is a list of T cell receptor beta chains from one sample in a study of blood T cell repertoires in COVID-19. This table comes from immunoSEQ multiplex PCR, and its TCRdb copy is limited to in-frame clones, with some not included. The sample contains about 190,000 clones, over 75% of which appear only once. What was sequenced was peripheral blood. These receptors were obtained from a woman aged 50 to 60 with acute or convalescent COVID-19. CDR3s include the opening cysteine and the closing phenylalanine or tryptophan. Each record gives: V gene, J gene, clone size, D gene, CDR3 DNA, CDR3 protein. The D gene is left open where the match is weak. Clone size is stated in some rows and not others, as once, few, many or a class when expanded.

V: TRBV5-1
J: TRBJ1-2
size: NA
D: NA
DNA: TGCGCCAGCAGCTTTCGACACGGGGACTATGGCTACACCTTC
CDR3: CASSFRHGDYGYTF

V: TRBV3-1/TRBV3-2
J: TRBJ1-2
size: NA
D: NA
DNA: TGTGCCAGCAGCCAAGTCTCTCGGAACTATGGCTACACCTTC
CDR3: CASSQVSRNYGYTF

V: TRBV30
J: TRBJ2-7
size: once
D: NA
DNA: TGTGCCTCGGAGGGGTTTAAAGCCTACGAGCAGTACTTC
CDR3: CASEGFKAYEQYF

V: TRBV7-2
J: TRBJ2-1
size: NA
D: NA
DNA: TGTGCCAGCAGCTTAGGGCAGATTGAGCAGTTCTTC
CDR3: CASSLGQIEQFF

V: TRBV11-3
J: TRBJ2-1
size: NA
D: TRBD2
DNA: TGTGCCAGCAGCCGACTAGCAGTCAACAATGAGCAGTTCTTC
CDR3: CASSRLAVNNEQFF

V: TRBV28
J: TRBJ1-2
size: NA
D: NA
DNA: NA
CDR3: CASSPSVGHGTF

V: TRBV6-2/TRBV6-3
J: TRBJ1-6
size: NA
D: NA
DNA: TGTGCCAGCAGTTACTCGGGAACAGGGCGATCACCCCTCCACTTT
CDR3: CASSYSGTGRSPLHF

V: TRBV28
J: TRBJ2-7
size: NA
D: TRBD2
DNA: TGTGCCAGCAGTTCTCCATCATCCACTAGCGGGGGAACCTACGAGCAGTACTTC
CDR3: CASSSPSSTSGGTYEQYF

V: TRBV7-9
J: TRBJ1-2
size: NA
D: NA
DNA: TGTGCCAGCAGCTTAGACAGATCAGTATATGGCTACACCTTC
CDR3: CASSLDRSVYGYTF

V: TRBV7-9
J: TRBJ1-3
size: NA
D: NA
DNA: TGTGCCAGCAGCCCCCCTCGGGGAAGGGGAAACACCATATATTTT
CDR3: CASSPPRGRGNTIYF

V: TRBV13
J: TRBJ2-3
size: NA
D: TRBD2
DNA: TGTGCCAGCAGCAGACCGGGACTAGCGGGAGGGACAGATACGCAGTATTTT
CDR3: CASSRPGLAGGTDTQYF

V: TRBV27
J: TRBJ1-2
size: NA
D: NA
DNA: TGTGCCAGCAGTTTATCGGTCACGGGGACTATGGGCTACACCTTC
CDR3: CASSLSVTGTMGYTF

V: TRBV5-6
J: TRBJ1-6
size: NA
D: TRBD1
DNA: TGTGCCAGCAGCTTGGCCGGGACAGGGGATAATTCACCCCTCCACTTT
CDR3: CASSLAGTGDNSPLHF

V: TRBV18
J: TRBJ1-2
size: NA
D: NA
DNA: TGTGCCAGCTCACCGGACAGTTCCTATGGCTACACCTTC
CDR3: CASSPDSSYGYTF

V: TRBV11-2
J: TRBJ2-2
size: NA
D: TRBD1
DNA: TGTGCCAGCAGCAACAGGGGTGCGAACACCGGGGAGCTGTTTTTT
CDR3: CASSNRGANTGELFF

V: TRBV6-1
J: TRBJ1-1
size: NA
D: NA
DNA: TGTGCCAGCAGTGTCCTGGACGGTGCGGGGAACACTGAAGCTTTCTTT
CDR3: CASSVLDGAGNTEAFF

V: TRBV4-1
J: TRBJ2-2
size: NA
D: TRBD1
DNA: TGCGCCAGCAGCCCTAGGACAGGGGGTTGGACCGGGGAGCTGTTTTTT
CDR3: CASSPRTGGWTGELFF

V: TRBV6-5
J: TRBJ1-4
size: NA
D: NA
DNA: TGTGCCAGCAGTTACGGGGGGGGCGCATCGGTTGAAAAACTGTTTTTT
CDR3: CASSYGGGASVEKLFF

V: TRBV27
J: TRBJ2-3
size: NA
D: NA
DNA: TGTGCCAGCAGTTTCCGGGGGTCGTGGGATACGCAGTATTTT
CDR3: CASSFRGSWDTQYF

V: TRBV11-2
J: TRBJ1-4
size: few
D: NA
DNA: TGTGCCAGCAGCTCAAGACAGGATGAAAAACTGTTTTTT
CDR3: CASSSRQDEKLFF

V: TRBV5-1
J: TRBJ2-4
size: NA
D: NA
DNA: TGCGCCAGCAGCTTGAGTAGTGACAGTGGATACCTAGCCAAAAACATTCAGTACTTC
CDR3: CASSLSSDSGYLAKNIQYF

V: TRBV14
J: TRBJ1-2
size: NA
D: TRBD1
DNA: TGTGCCAGCAGCCGATGGACAGGGTTCGATGGCTACACCTTC
CDR3: CASSRWTGFDGYTF

V: TRBV6-5
J: TRBJ1-1
size: NA
D: NA
DNA: TGTGCCAGCATGTGGGGGGGCTGGAACACTGAAGCTTTCTTT
CDR3: CASMWGGWNTEAFF

V: TRBV14
J: TRBJ2-1
size: NA
D: TRBD2
DNA: TGTGCCAGCAGCCAAGATCCACGGACTAGCGGATACAATGAGCAGTTCTTC
CDR3: CASSQDPRTSGYNEQFF

V: TRBV28
J: TRBJ1-1
size: NA
D: NA
DNA: TGTGCCAGCAGTTTACTTGGTCAGGAAGCTTTCTTT
CDR3: CASSLLGQEAFF

V: TRBV27
J: TRBJ1-5
size: few
D: TRBD1
DNA: TGTGCCAGCAGGACAGGGACGGGCAATCAGCCCCAGCATTTT
CDR3: CASRTGTGNQPQHF

V: TRBV19
J: TRBJ2-3
size: NA
D: TRBD2
DNA: TGTGCCAGTAGTATTAGGCGGGAGGGCCTTTGGGACACAGATACGCAGTATTTT
CDR3: CASSIRREGLWDTDTQYF

V: TRBV18
J: TRBJ1-2
size: many
D: NA
DNA: TGTGCCAGCTCACCCATCCAGGGAGGTGGCTACACCTTC
CDR3: CASSPIQGGGYTF

V: TRBV23-1
J: TRBJ2-2
size: NA
D: TRBD2
DNA: TGCGCCAGCAGTCAGCACCGGGTAGCGGGAGGGCCGGACACCGGGGAGCTGTTTTTT
CDR3: CASSQHRVAGGPDTGELFF

V: TRBV5-1
J: TRBJ2-7
size: once
D: NA
DNA: TGCGCCAGCAGCTTAAAGGGGGAGCAGTACTTC
CDR3: CASSLKGEQYF

V: TRBV28
J: TRBJ2-2
size: NA
D: NA
DNA: TGTGCCAGCAGTTTGGGCCAGAACACCGGGGAGCTGTTTTTT
CDR3: CASSLGQNTGELFF

V: TRBV5-1
J: TRBJ2-2
size: NA
D: NA
DNA: TGCGCCAGCAGCTTGGCCGGTGCTACGAACACCGGGGAGCTGTTTTTT
CDR3: CASSLAGATNTGELFF

V: TRBV6-1
J: TRBJ1-4
size: once
D: NA
DNA: TGTGCCAGCAGTGATTGGTCCGGGATGTTTTTT
CDR3: CASSDWSGMFF

V: TRBV12-5
J: TRBJ1-1
size: NA
D: NA
DNA: TGTGCTAGTGGTTTGCCAAGGGGGACCGAAGCTTTCTTT
CDR3: CASGLPRGTEAFF

V: TRBV9
J: TRBJ2-7
size: NA
D: TRBD1
DNA: TGTGCCAGCAGTGACACAGGGGCCTGGTCCGAGCAGTACTTC
CDR3: CASSDTGAWSEQYF

V: TRBV19
J: TRBJ2-3
size: NA
D: NA
DNA: TGTGCCAGTAGTACTAAGCGGTACACCACAGATACGCAGTATTTT
CDR3: CASSTKRYTTDTQYF

V: TRBV7-2
J: TRBJ2-3
size: few
D: NA
DNA: TGTGCCAGCAGCTTAACGGGGGGCACAGATACGCAGTATTTT
CDR3: CASSLTGGTDTQYF

V: TRBV10-2
J: TRBJ1-5
size: NA
D: NA
DNA: TGCGCCAGCAGTGAGTCGACGGGGAGGGCGAGCAATCAGCCCCAGCATTTT
CDR3: CASSESTGRASNQPQHF

V: TRBV7-2
J: TRBJ1-5
size: NA
D: NA
DNA: TGTGCCAGCAGCTTATGGGCCTCCAATCAGCCCCAGCATTTT
CDR3: CASSLWASNQPQHF

V: TRBV3-1/TRBV3-2
J: TRBJ1-3
size: NA
D: NA
DNA: TGTGCCAGCAGCCAAGATCCCCCGGGTATTGGAAACACCATATATTTT
CDR3: CASSQDPPGIGNTIYF

V: TRBV21-1
J: TRBJ2-2
size: NA
D: NA
DNA: TGTGCCAGCAGCCTACGGACAGGGGTTGTCACCGGGGAGCTGTTTTTT
CDR3: CASSLRTGVVTGELFF

V: TRBV7-6
J: TRBJ1-4
size: NA
D: NA
DNA: TGTGCCAGCAGCTTAGAGGGGCTGGCTAATGAAAAACTGTTTTTT
CDR3: CASSLEGLANEKLFF

V: TRBV28
J: TRBJ1-3
size: few
D: TRBD1
DNA: TGTGCCAGCAGTTTATTGAGGACAGGGAGTGGAAACACCATATATTTT
CDR3: CASSLLRTGSGNTIYF

V: TRBV27
J: TRBJ2-5
size: NA
D: TRBD2
DNA: TGTGCCAGCAGTTTAAGCCGGCTAGCGGGAGTTGGGGCCCGGGAGACCCAGTACTTC
CDR3: CASSLSRLAGVGARETQYF

V: TRBV12-3/TRBV12-4
J: TRBJ2-7
size: few
D: NA
DNA: TGTGCCAGCAGTTCCTTTTACGAGCAGTACTTC
CDR3: CASSSFYEQYF

V: TRBV28
J: TRBJ2-7
size: NA
D: NA
DNA: TGTGCCAGCAGTATTATGGACATCCTCTCCTACGAGCAGTACTTC
CDR3: CASSIMDILSYEQYF

V: TRBV18
J: TRBJ2-5
size: once
D: NA
DNA: TGTGCCAGCTCACGACGAGGTCAAGAGACCCAGTACTTC
CDR3: CASSRRGQETQYF

V: TRBV2
J: TRBJ2-2
size: NA
D: TRBD2
DNA: TGTGCCATCTCTAGCGGTCTATCCGGGGAGCTGTTTTTT
CDR3: CAISSGLSGELFF

V: TRBV28
J: TRBJ2-1
size: NA
D: TRBD1
DNA: TGTGCCAGCAGTTCAGGGACAGGGAAGGGCAATGAGCAGTTCTTC
CDR3: CASSSGTGKGNEQFF

V: TRBV18
J: TRBJ2-1
size: NA
D: NA
DNA: TGTGCCAGCTCCTTGAATGAGCAGTTCTTC
CDR3: CASSLNEQFF

V: TRBV27
J: TRBJ2-7
size: NA
D: TRBD2
DNA: TGTGCCGCTGGGCCGGGGGGCTACGAGCAGTACTTC
CDR3: CAAGPGGYEQYF